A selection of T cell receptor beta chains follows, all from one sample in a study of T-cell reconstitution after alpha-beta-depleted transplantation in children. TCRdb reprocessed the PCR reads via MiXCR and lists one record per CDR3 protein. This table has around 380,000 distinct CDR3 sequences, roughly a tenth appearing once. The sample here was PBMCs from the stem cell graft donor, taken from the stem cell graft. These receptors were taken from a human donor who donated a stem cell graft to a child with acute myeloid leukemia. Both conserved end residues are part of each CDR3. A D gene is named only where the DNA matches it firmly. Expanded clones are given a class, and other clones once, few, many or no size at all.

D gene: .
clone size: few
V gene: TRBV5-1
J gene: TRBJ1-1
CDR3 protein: CASSLWGMNTEAFF
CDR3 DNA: TGCGCCAGCAGCTTGTGGGGGATGAACACTGAAGCTTTCTTT

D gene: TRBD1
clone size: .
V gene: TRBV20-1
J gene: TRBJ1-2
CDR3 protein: CSARTGKSYTF
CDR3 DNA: TGCAGTGCTAGGACAGGGAAAAGCTACACCTTC

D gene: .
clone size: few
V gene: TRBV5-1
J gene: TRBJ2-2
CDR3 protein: CASSLKGILSNTGELFF
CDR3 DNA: TGCGCCAGCAGCTTGAAAGGGATCCTTTCGAACACCGGGGAGCTGTTTTTT

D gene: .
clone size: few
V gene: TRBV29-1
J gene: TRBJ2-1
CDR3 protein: CSGMGEAAGATGSYNEQFF
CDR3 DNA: TGCAGCGGGATGGGGGAGGCGGCCGGGGCAACTGGATCCTACAATGAGCAGTTCTTC

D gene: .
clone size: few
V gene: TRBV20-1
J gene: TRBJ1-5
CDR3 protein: CSARTGDSNQPQHF
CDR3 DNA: TGCAGTGCTAGAACAGGTGACAGCAATCAGCCCCAGCATTTT

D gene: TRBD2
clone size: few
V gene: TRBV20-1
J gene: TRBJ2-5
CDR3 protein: CSALHRTSGRARETQYF
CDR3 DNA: TGCAGTGCCCTACATAGGACTAGCGGGAGGGCTAGGGAGACCCAGTACTTC

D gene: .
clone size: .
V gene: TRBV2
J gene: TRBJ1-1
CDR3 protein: CASNREMNTEAFF
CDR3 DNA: TGTGCCAGCAACAGGGAGATGAACACTGAAGCTTTCTTT

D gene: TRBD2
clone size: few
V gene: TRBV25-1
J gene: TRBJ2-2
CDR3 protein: CASSALGSGRAPNRAGELFF
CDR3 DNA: TGTGCCAGCAGTGCCCTGGGGAGCGGGAGGGCCCCCAATCGGGCCGGGGAGCTGTTTTTT

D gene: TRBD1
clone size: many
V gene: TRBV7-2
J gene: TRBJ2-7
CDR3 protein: CASSHRGGYEQYF
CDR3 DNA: TGTGCCAGCAGCCACAGGGGCGGGTACGAGCAGTACTTC

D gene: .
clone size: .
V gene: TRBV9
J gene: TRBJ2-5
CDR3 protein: CASSGSLKSETQYF
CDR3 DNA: TGTGCCAGCAGCGGCTCCCTAAAGTCAGAGACCCAGTACTTC

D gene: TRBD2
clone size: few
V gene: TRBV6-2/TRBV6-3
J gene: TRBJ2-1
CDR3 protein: CASSVLAGYNEQFF
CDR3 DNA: TGTGCCAGCAGTGTACTAGCGGGCTACAATGAGCAGTTCTTC

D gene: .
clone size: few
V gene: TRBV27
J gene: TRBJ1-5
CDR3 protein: CASSLTGTDQPQHF
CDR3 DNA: TGTGCCAGCAGTTTAACAGGAACCGATCAGCCCCAGCATTTT

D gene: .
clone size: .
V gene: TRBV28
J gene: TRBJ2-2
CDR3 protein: CASSFRLRNTGELFF
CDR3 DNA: TGTGCCAGCAGTTTCAGACTCAGAAACACCGGGGAGCTGTTTTTT

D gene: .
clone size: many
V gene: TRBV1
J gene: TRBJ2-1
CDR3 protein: CTSSQDRASGISWNEQFF
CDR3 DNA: TGCACCAGCAGCCAAGATCGGGCTAGCGGGATCAGTTGGAATGAGCAGTTCTTC

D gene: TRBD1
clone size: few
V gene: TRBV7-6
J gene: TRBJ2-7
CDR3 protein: CASSHGQGPSSSYEQYF
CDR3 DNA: TGTGCCAGCAGCCACGGACAGGGCCCATCCAGCTCCTACGAGCAGTACTTC

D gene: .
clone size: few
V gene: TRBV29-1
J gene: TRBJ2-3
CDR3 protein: CSVDSRVGADTQYF
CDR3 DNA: TGCAGCGTTGATTCTCGGGTAGGGGCCGATACGCAGTATTTT

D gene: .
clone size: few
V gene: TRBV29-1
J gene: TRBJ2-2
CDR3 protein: CSVEGQGHTGELFF
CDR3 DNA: TGCAGCGTTGAGGGGCAGGGTCACACCGGGGAGCTGTTTTTT

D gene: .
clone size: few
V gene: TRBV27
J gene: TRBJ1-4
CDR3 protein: CASSLSRQLASREKLFF
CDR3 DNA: TGTGCCAGCAGTTTATCTCGACAGTTAGCGTCGCGGGAAAAACTGTTTTTT

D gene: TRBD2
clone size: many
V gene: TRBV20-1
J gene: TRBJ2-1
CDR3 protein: CSASTSAQRFNEQFF
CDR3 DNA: TGCAGTGCTTCGACTAGCGCTCAACGATTCAATGAGCAGTTCTTC

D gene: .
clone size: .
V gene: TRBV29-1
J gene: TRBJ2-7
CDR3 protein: CSVDRDGISEQYF
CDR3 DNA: TGCAGCGTTGACAGGGATGGGATTTCCGAGCAGTACTTC

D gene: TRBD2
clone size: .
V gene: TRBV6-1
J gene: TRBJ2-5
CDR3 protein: CASRPTSGGIQETQYF
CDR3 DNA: TGTGCCAGCAGGCCAACTAGCGGGGGCATTCAAGAGACCCAGTACTTC

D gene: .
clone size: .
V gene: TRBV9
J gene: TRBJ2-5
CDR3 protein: CASSVGMGAQETQYF
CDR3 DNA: TGTGCCAGCAGCGTAGGTATGGGAGCTCAAGAGACCCAGTACTTC

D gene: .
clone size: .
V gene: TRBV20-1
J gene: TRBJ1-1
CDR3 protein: CSARVQGFRTEAFF
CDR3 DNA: TGCAGTGCTAGAGTACAGGGTTTTCGCACTGAAGCTTTCTTT

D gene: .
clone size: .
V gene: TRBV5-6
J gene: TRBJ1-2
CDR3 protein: CASSLIGGYGYTF
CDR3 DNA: TGTGCCAGCAGCTTAATTGGGGGCTATGGCTACACCTTC

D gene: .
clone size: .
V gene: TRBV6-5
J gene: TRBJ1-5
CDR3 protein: CASSSGYGNQPQHF
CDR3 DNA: TGTGCCAGCAGTTCAGGGTACGGCAATCAGCCCCAGCATTTT

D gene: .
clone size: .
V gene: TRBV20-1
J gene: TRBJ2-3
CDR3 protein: CSARDFRQDSVDTQYF
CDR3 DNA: TGCAGTGCTAGAGATTTTCGGCAGGATTCTGTCGATACGCAGTATTTT

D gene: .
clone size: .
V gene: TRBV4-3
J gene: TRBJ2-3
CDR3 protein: CASSQEVHSTDTQYF
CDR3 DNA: TGCGCCAGCAGCCAAGAAGTCCACAGCACAGATACGCAGTATTTT

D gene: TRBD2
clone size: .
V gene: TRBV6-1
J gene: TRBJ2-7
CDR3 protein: CASGLGLAGTISYEQYF
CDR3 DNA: TGTGCCAGCGGCCTGGGACTAGCGGGTACGATCTCCTACGAGCAGTACTTC

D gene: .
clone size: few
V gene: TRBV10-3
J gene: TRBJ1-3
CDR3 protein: CAISEDPSGHGNTIYF
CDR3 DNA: TGTGCCATCAGTGAGGACCCCTCGGGGCATGGAAACACCATATATTTT

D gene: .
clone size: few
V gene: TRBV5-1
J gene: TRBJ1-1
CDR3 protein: CASSLQRTGTEAFF
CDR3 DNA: TGCGCCAGCAGCTTGCAGCGAACGGGCACTGAAGCTTTCTTT

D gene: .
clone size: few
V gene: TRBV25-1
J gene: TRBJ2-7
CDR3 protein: CASSESSDRPEQYF
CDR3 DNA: TGTGCCAGCAGTGAATCCTCCGACAGACCCGAGCAGTACTTC

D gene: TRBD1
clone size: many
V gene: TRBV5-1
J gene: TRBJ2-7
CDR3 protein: CASSPRTGGTYEQYF
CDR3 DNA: TGCGCCAGCAGCCCGCGGACAGGGGGGACCTACGAGCAGTACTTC